Given below is one T cell receptor beta chain in context. The CDR3 contains 13 residues. CDR1 and CDR2 from the germline V gene are GTSNPN and SVGIG (reference sequence). V shed 4 bases and J shed 11 bases, with 18 bases lying between them. This record belongs to a study of blood T cell repertoires in COVID-19. Study information: The study drew acute and convalescent COVID-19 samples from the United States, Italy and Spain.

Per the authors' pipeline: Reference gene primers were amplified, and this amplification served to estimate nucleated cell counts. Produced via immunoSEQ multiplex PCR; TCRdb's table is partial and in-frame only. V and J calls and clone size come straight from that table; D and trimming were deduced from the DNA. The table shows more than 65,000 clones, with roughly 84% occurring only once. Sequenced: peripheral blood. This TCR derives from a man between 45 and 60 years old with active COVID-19. The chain links TRBV30 to TRBJ1-3, with D tentatively TRBD1 (6 bases). The CDR3 here is CAWTKDRSQAIYF. The CDR3 DNA reads TGTGCCTGGACAAAGGACAGATCTCAGGCCATATATTTT.